What follows are 20 T cell receptor beta chains derived from one specimen sequenced in a study of tumor and adjacent non-tumor tissue in lung cancer. RNA was extracted from bulk tissue without any cell sorting. The normal lung tissue was taken more than 3 cm from the tumor edge. A modified ARM-PCR protocol with three rounds of nested PCR amplified TCRbeta. TCRdb ran MiXCR on the multiplex PCR reads and lists one entry per CDR3 protein. Here the sample spans more than 55,000 distinct CDR3 sequences, roughly 60% being singletons. Specimen: distant non-tumor lung tissue. These receptors were taken from a man in his 70s with non-small cell lung cancer.

The chain has TRBV5-1 and TRBJ2-5; D gene uncertain. Trimming pared 6 bases from V and 5 bases from J, leaving 20 bases between. Germline V gives CDR1 SGHRS, CDR2 YFSETQ. The CDR3 is 15 amino acids. CDR3 nucleotide sequence: TGCGCCAGCAACCCTCGAGTGGCCGCCGGTGAGACCCAGTACTTC. Protein product: CASNPRVAAGETQYF.

Within the sample, this clonotype is medium-sized (0.01 to 0.1%). The chain recombines TRBV11-3 with TRBJ2-2; weak D call: TRBD2 (6 bases). Germline-derived CDR1 and CDR2 are SGHNT and YENEEA. The CDR3 sequence is 13 residues long. V was pared by 10 bases and J by 4 bases, with 13 bases between. DNA of the CDR3: TGTGCCACTTCAACCGGGGGCACCGGGGAGCTGTTTTTT. It codes for CATSTGGTGELFF.

With respect to this clonotype: The junction shows a germline mismatch at one end, possibly a read error. In DNA, the CDR3 is TGCAACGTAAACATCGGGACAGGGGGTTCGAGCAATCAGCCCCATCATTTT. Translation gives CNVNIGTGGSSNQPHHF. This rearrangement joins TRBV29-1 to TRBJ1-5; 11 bases are a match to TRBD1. CDR1 and CDR2 (germline): SQVTM, ANQGSEA. The CDR3 runs to 17 residues.

This clonotype was observed a single time. One junction end disagrees with the germline gene, perhaps due to a read error. The chain links TRBV5-4 to TRBJ2-4, with D unclear. The CDR3 is made up of 13 amino acids. The germline V gene has CDR1 SGHNT and CDR2 YYREEE (reference sequence). This CDR3 is CTSSSDSVGIQYF. The CDR3 DNA sequence: TGTACCAGCAGCTCCGATTCAGTGGGCATTCAGTACTTC.

Of note for this clonotype: A much more abundant neighbour one base away suggests this may be a read error. The chain uses TRBV20-1 and TRBJ2-7; 7 bases match TRBD2. Germline V gene sequence: CDR1 DFQATT, CDR2 SNEGSKA (reference sequence). This CDR3 contains 16 residues. Trimming took 3 bases from V and 2 from J; bases not matched to a gene: 13. This chain's CDR3 is CSASKLAGDKPYEQYF. The CDR3 region has the DNA TGCAGTGCTAGTAAGCTGGCGGGAGATAAGCCCTACGAGCAGTACTTC.

About this clonotype: The junction shows a germline mismatch at one end, possibly a read error. V is TRBV4-1 and J is TRBJ2-2, with 7 bases aligning to TRBD2. This CDR3 region has 16 residues. The V gene's germline CDR1 is MGHRA and CDR2 YSYEKL. CDR3 region: CASSPQREAYTGELFF. The CDR3, as DNA: TGCGCCAGCAGCCCCCAACGGGAGGCCTACACCGGGGAACTGTTTTTT.

There are a few counts of this clonotype. A much larger clone differs by one base, so this may be a read error. The CDR3 spells CASSRGQGNNQPQHF. CDR3 bases: TGTGCCAGCAGTCGCGGACAGGGTAACAATCAGCCCCAGCATTTT. The chain combines TRBV12-3 or TRBV12-4 with TRBJ1-5; 8 bases align to TRBD1. This CDR3 comprises 15 residues. The V segment lost 5 bases and the J segment 3 bases; nucleotides outside the gene matches: 6.

In regard to this clonotype: One end of the junction does not line up with germline, which may come from a read error. This chain joins TRBV12-3 or TRBV12-4 and TRBJ1-5; possible D gene TRBD1, 6 bases. The J call could be wrong; TRBJ2-3 is a better fit for the DNA end. The CDR3 totals 14 residues. This chain's CDR3 is CASSSTWGHQPQYF. The CDR3 DNA reads TGTGCGAGCAGTTCTACATGGGGGCATCAGCCCCAGTATTTT.

This clonotype was seen a single time. The rearrangement links TRBV7-9 to TRBJ2-7; D is unresolved. CDR3 length: 12 amino acids. Germline V gene lookup returns CDR1 SEHNR and CDR2 FQNEAQ (reference sequence). Trimming took off 5 bases at V and 10 bases at J, with 15 bases between the two ends. The CDR3 DNA sequence: TGTGCCAGCAGCCCCCACATTGGCGAACAGTACTTC. Translated, it gives CASSPHIGEQYF.

Regarding this clonotype: This may be a read error: a much more frequent sequence differs by one nucleotide. The chain employs TRBV11-2 and TRBJ2-3; D gene ambiguous. Germline loops: CDR1 SGHAT, CDR2 FQNNGV. CDR3 size: 14 residues. The CDR3 nucleotides are TGTGCTAGCTGGGTGAAGGGTGAGGAAGATACGCAGTATTTT. It codes for CASWVKGEEDTQYF.

Notes on this clonotype: A junction boundary mismatches the germline segment, possibly from a read error. The rearrangement uses TRBV29-1 and TRBJ2-1; maybe TRBD2 (5 bases). The length of the CDR3 is 13 residues. Germline V lookup: CDR1 SQVTM, CDR2 ANQGSEA. This CDR3 is CSVVARVNNEQFF. DNA of the CDR3: TGTAGCGTTGTAGCAAGGGTTAACAATGAGCAGTTCTTC.

As to this clonotype: A single base separates this from a much larger clone, so it may be a read error. This chain joins TRBV7-8 and TRBJ2-7; 9 bases line up with TRBD2. The CDR3 covers 15 residues. Germline loops: CDR1 SGHVS, CDR2 FQNEAQ. After removal of 0 bases from V and 2 bases from J, the junction contained 2 bases not matched to a gene. CDR3 bases: TGTGCCAGCAGCTTAGCTAGCGGGGGTCCCTACGAGCAGTACTTC. Translated, it gives CASSLASGGPYEQYF. Full variable domain (missing parts from reference TRBV7-8 and TRBJ2-7): GAGVSQSPRYKVAKRGQDVALRCDPISGHVSLFWYQQALGQGPEFLTYFQNEAQLDKSGLPSDRFFAERPEGSVSTLKIQRTQQEDSAVYLCASSLASGGPYEQYFGPGTRLTVT.

Many counts were recorded for this clonotype. This chain joins TRBV4-1 and TRBJ1-6, with 10 bases matching TRBD1. The CDR3 consists of 14 residues. V was pared by 4 bases and J by 11 bases, with 5 bases of the junction left unmatched. Germline-derived CDR1 and CDR2 are MGHRA and YSYEKL. CDR3 region: CASSPGQGVTPLHF. DNA of the CDR3: TGCGCCAGCAGCCCCGGACAGGGGGTTACACCCCTCCACTTT.

Regarding this clonotype: At one boundary the junction diverges from the germline segment, which might be a read error. The gene calls are TRBV11-2 and TRBJ2-1; D is ambiguous. Germline V gene sequence: CDR1 SGHAT, CDR2 FQNNGV. This CDR3 contains 15 residues. CDR3 loop: CVSSSRHGAYNEQFF. DNA of the CDR3: TGTGTCAGCAGTTCGAGACACGGTGCCTACAATGAGCAGTTCTTC. Together with reference TRBV11-2 and TRBJ2-1, the CDR3 gives the full variable domain: EAGVAQSPRYKIIEKRQSVAFWCNPISGHATLYWYQQILGQGPKLLIQFQNNGVVDDSQLPKDRFSAERLKGVDSTLKIQPAKLEDSAVYLCVSSSRHGAYNEQFFGPGTRLTVL.

Remarks on this clonotype: A single base separates this from a much larger clone, so it may be a read error. The rearrangement joins TRBV7-8 to TRBJ2-7; 8 bases match TRBD2. This CDR3 has 15 amino acids. Germline V gene lookup returns CDR1 SGHVS and CDR2 FQNEAQ. The ends lost 6 bases at V and 2 bases at J; junction bases unmatched: 9. The CDR3 DNA is TGTGCCAGCAGTTTACAGGGACTAGGGGCCTACGAGCAGTACTTC. This translates into CASSLQGLGAYEQYF.

A remark on this clonotype: An end of the junction differs from the germline gene, which may be a read error. The CDR3 protein is CASNRKATEATEAFF. The CDR3 DNA is TGTGCCAGCAACCGAAAAGCGACAGAGGCCACTGAAGCTTTCTTC. This chain joins TRBV11-2 and TRBJ1-1; D is perhaps TRBD1 (5 bases). Germline-derived CDR1 and CDR2 are SGHAT and FQNNGV. The CDR3 sequence is 15 residues long.

Details on this clonotype: Germline and junction disagree at one end, which may indicate a read error. The chain is built from TRBV10-2 and TRBJ2-1, with D unresolved. Germline V gives CDR1 WSHSY, CDR2 SAAADI. The CDR3 extends over 14 amino acids. CDR3 loop: CASSELGNYNGQFF. The CDR3 nucleotides read TGCGCCAGCAGTGAACTGGGGAATTACAATGGGCAGTTCTTC.

Only a few counts were recorded for this clonotype. A much larger clone is a single base away; this may be a read error. The chain is built from TRBV28 and TRBJ1-4; D is unresolved. The ends were cut back, 2 bases at V and 8 bases at J, with 6 bases in the middle. There are 12 residues in the CDR3. Germline values: CDR1 MDHEN, CDR2 SYDVKM. CDR3 coding DNA: TGTGCCAGCAGTTTAACAGAGGAAAAACTGTTTTTT. Its protein product is CASSLTEEKLFF.

As concerns this clonotype: It may be a read error: a sequence one base away is much more abundant. This chain uses TRBV5-4 with TRBJ2-2, with 9 bases that match TRBD2. From germline, CDR1 is SGHNT and CDR2 YYREEE (reference sequence). This CDR3 spans 16 amino acids. The CDR3 loop is CANSPSSGILAGELFF. CDR3 sequence (DNA): TGTGCCAACAGCCCCTCTAGCGGGATTCTGGCCGGGGAGCTGTTTTTT.

Regarding this clonotype: A clone one base away is much larger, so this may be a read error. The chain links TRBV10-3 to TRBJ2-1; D perhaps matches TRBD1 (6 bases). V was cut by 2 bases and J by 5 bases, with 16 bases left in between. CDR3 length: 16 amino acids. The V gene's germline CDR1 is ENHRY and CDR2 SYGVKD. CDR3 sequence (DNA): TGTGCCATCAGTGAGATTACCGGGACATGGGACAATGAGCAGTTCTTC. Encoded protein: CAISEITGTWDNEQFF.